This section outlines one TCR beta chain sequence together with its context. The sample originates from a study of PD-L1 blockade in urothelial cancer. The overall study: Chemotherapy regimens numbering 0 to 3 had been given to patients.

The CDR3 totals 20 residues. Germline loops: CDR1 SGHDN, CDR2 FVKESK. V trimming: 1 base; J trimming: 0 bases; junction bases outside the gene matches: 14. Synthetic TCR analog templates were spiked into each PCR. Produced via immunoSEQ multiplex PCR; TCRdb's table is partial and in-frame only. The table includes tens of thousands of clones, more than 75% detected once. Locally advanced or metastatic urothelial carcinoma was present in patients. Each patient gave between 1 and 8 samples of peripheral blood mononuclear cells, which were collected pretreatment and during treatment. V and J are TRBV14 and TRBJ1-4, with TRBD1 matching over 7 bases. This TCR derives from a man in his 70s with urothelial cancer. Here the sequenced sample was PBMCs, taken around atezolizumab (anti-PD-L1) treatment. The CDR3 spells CASSQATPGTEHATNEKLFF. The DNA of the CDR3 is TGTGCCAGCAGCCAAGCAACCCCAGGGACAGAGCATGCAACTAATGAAAAACTGTTTTTT. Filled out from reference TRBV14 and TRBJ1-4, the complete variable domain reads EAGVTQFPSHSVIEKGQTVTLRCDPISGHDNLYWYRRVMGKEIKFLLHFVKESKQDESGMPNNRFLAERTGGTYSTLKVQPAELEDSGVYFCASSQATPGTEHATNEKLFFGSGTQLSVL.